Presented here are 27 T cell receptor beta chains from one specimen sequenced in a study of cytomegalovirus exposure and HLA in healthy donors. The PCR had 60 Vbeta and 13 Jbeta primers. Measured with immunoSEQ multiplex PCR; TCRdb has only the in-frame clones, and not every one. The table has about 130,000 clones, approximately 82% seen once. The specimen was PBMCs. All receptors come from a man aged 45-65 years in good health and CMV-seronegative.

The CDR3 DNA follows: TGTGCCAGCAGTGCCCCGGGGGGATTCCAGTTGGCAGATACGCAGTATTTT. It translates to CASSAPGGFQLADTQYF. The chain combines TRBV25-1 with TRBJ2-3; TRBD2 matches at 7 bases. Germline lookup yields CDR1 MGHDK and CDR2 SYGVNS. This CDR3 is built from 17 residues. Trimming at V came to 4 bases and at J to 4 bases, leaving 14 bases not matched to a gene.

This sequence joins TRBV7-2 and TRBJ2-3, with a possible D match to TRBD2 (7 bases). The CDR3 runs 14 residues. Germline values: CDR1 SGHTA, CDR2 FQGNSA. V was trimmed by 1 base and J by 6 bases, leaving 11 bases between them. DNA for the CDR3: TGTGCCAGCAGCTTAGTCGGGGGGCGCGATACGCAGTATTTT. This encodes CASSLVGGRDTQYF.

The V call is TRBV28, the J call TRBJ2-4, with TRBD2 matching 7 bases. This CDR3 is 16 amino acids long. Looked up from germline, CDR1 is MDHEN and CDR2 is SYDVKM. Trimming removed 3 bases from V and 0 bases from J; junction bases left unmatched: 5. CDR3 sequence (DNA): TGTGCCAGCAGTTTGGGGGGGGGTCTAGCCAAAAACATTCAGTACTTC. Amino acid sequence: CASSLGGGLAKNIQYF.

Remarks on this clone: The DNA is omitted, as the CDR3 cannot be located on it reliably, and the CDR3 follows TCRdb's listing. The J gene is TRBJ1-1, the V gene TRBV4-1; the table's D call TRBD1 went unverified against the DNA. CDR1 and CDR2 (germline): MGHRA, YSYEKL. The CDR3 region is 15 residues in length, termini included. The CDR3 reads CASSQVRARDTEAFF.

This clone was counted between two and nine times. The chain recombines TRBV27 with TRBJ2-7; TRBD2 matches 11 bases. The CDR3 is 17 amino acids. The V and J ends lost 5 bases and 2 bases, in that order; junction bases with no gene match: 11. Germline V lookup: CDR1 MNHEY, CDR2 SMNVEV (reference sequence). CDR3 loop: CASSPSKLAGATYEQYF. The CDR3 nucleotides are TGTGCCAGCAGTCCTTCGAAACTAGCGGGGGCCACCTACGAGCAGTACTTC.

The gene calls are TRBV30 and TRBJ1-1, with D possibly TRBD1 on 5 matching bases. The CDR3 totals 15 residues. The germline V gene has CDR1 GTSNPN and CDR2 SVGIG (reference sequence). V lost 0 bases to trimming and J lost 2 bases, with 13 bases between them. CDR3 amino acids: CAWSVLRGRNTEAFF. As DNA, the CDR3 is TGTGCCTGGAGTGTACTAAGGGGAAGAAACACTGAAGCTTTCTTT.

The chain employs TRBV5-1 and TRBJ2-7; 9 nucleotides line up with TRBD1. CDR1 SGHRS and CDR2 YFSETQ come from the germline V gene. The trim removed 3 bases at V and 3 bases at J, leaving 10 bases unmatched. This CDR3 has 16 residues. The CDR3 DNA is TGCGCCAGCAGCTCCTTAGGGGACAGGGCGAACTACGAGCAGTACTTC. This encodes CASSSLGDRANYEQYF.

V usage is TRBV19 and J usage is TRBJ1-2, with a possible D match to TRBD1 (6 bases). V lost 3 bases to trimming and J lost 4 bases, with 12 bases between them. This CDR3 spans 14 amino acids. In germline, CDR1 is LNHDA, CDR2 SQIVND (reference sequence). This CDR3 is CASSIQGFFYGYTF. CDR3 coding DNA: TGTGCCAGTAGTATCCAGGGGTTTTTCTATGGCTACACCTTC.

The chain joins TRBV9 to TRBJ2-5; D perhaps matches TRBD2 (6 bases). The DNA matches TRBJ2-7 better at its end, which makes the J call doubtful. The germline gives CDR1 SGDLS, CDR2 YYNGEE. The CDR3 consists of 16 residues. The CDR3 DNA is TGTGCCAGCAGCGTAGAGGCGCGGGGTGATAGTTACGAGCAGTACTTC. Protein: CASSVEARGDSYEQYF.

The chain recombines TRBV5-1 with TRBJ2-2; 8 bases are a match to TRBD1. Germline V gene data show CDR1 as SGHRS and CDR2 as YFSETQ. The V segment lost 2 bases and the J segment 4 bases; nucleotides outside the gene matches: 4. The CDR3 consists of 15 residues. For the CDR3, the DNA is TGCGCCAGCAGCTTCCTAACAGGGGGCACCGGGGAGCTGTTTTTT. It specifies CASSFLTGGTGELFF.

This rearrangement joins TRBV7-8 to TRBJ1-2; no reliable D call. Per the germline V gene, CDR1 is SGHVS and CDR2 is FQNEAQ. This CDR3 has 12 amino acids. Between the trimmed V and J ends, which lost 2 bases and 3 bases, there was a span of 4 bases. CDR3: CASSLSDYGYTF. CDR3 DNA: TGTGCCAGCAGCTTATCTGACTATGGCTACACCTTC. Combining the CDR3 with reference TRBV7-8 and TRBJ1-2 gives the whole variable domain GAGVSQSPRYKVAKRGQDVALRCDPISGHVSLFWYQQALGQGPEFLTYFQNEAQLDKSGLPSDRFFAERPEGSVSTLKIQRTQQEDSAVYLCASSLSDYGYTFGSGTRLTVV.

The V gene is TRBV5-1, the J gene TRBJ2-2; a weak D match, TRBD1 (5 bases). The CDR3 covers 12 residues. Trimming pared 4 bases from V and 7 bases from J, leaving 8 bases between. Germline values: CDR1 SGHRS, CDR2 YFSETQ. The DNA of the CDR3 is TGCGCCAGCAGCCCAAGGGGCGGGGAGCTGTTTTTT. Its protein product is CASSPRGGELFF.

This clone was seen a single time. This chain links TRBV5-1 with TRBJ2-7; D is possibly TRBD2 (6 bases). This CDR3 spans 16 amino acids. Germline values: CDR1 SGHRS, CDR2 YFSETQ. With 0 bases removed from V and 1 base from J, the gap between germline ends came to 14 bases. CDR3 sequence (DNA): TGCGCCAGCAGCTTGGCAGCCAGCGGGCTTTCCTACGAGCAGTACTTC. It translates to CASSLAASGLSYEQYF.

This clone was picked up one time. The chain uses TRBV6-5 and TRBJ1-2, with D tentatively TRBD1 (6 bases). The CDR3 is made up of 13 amino acids. Germline loops: CDR1 MNHEY, CDR2 SVGAGI. Trimming removed 7 bases at V and 0 bases at J, with 9 bases between. CDR3: CASTRDTNYGYTF. CDR3 in DNA: TGTGCCAGCACCCGGGACACTAACTATGGCTACACCTTC.

The V and J genes are TRBV4-2 and TRBJ1-6; D remains unclear. With 0 bases removed from V and 10 bases from J, the gap between germline ends came to 16 bases. Germline V gene data show CDR1 as LGHNA and CDR2 as YNFKEQ. The CDR3 is 16 amino acids. The CDR3 is CASSQELEGGYSPLHF. The CDR3 DNA follows: TGTGCCAGCAGCCAAGAGTTAGAGGGAGGGTACTCACCCCTCCACTTT.

This rearrangement joins TRBV29-1 to TRBJ1-1, with D uncertain. Trimming pared 3 bases from V and 1 base from J, leaving 12 bases between. The germline gives CDR1 SQVTM, CDR2 ANQGSEA. The CDR3 is made up of 14 amino acids. The CDR3 DNA is TGCAGCGTTGATCTCGGAGGATCGAACACTGAAGCTTTCTTT. This codes for CSVDLGGSNTEAFF.

This rearrangement joins TRBV7-2 to TRBJ2-1; 13 bases match TRBD2. The junction had 2 bases not matched to a gene; V was cut back by 6 bases and J by 6 bases. The CDR3 runs 14 residues. Germline V gene lookup returns CDR1 SGHTA and CDR2 FQGNSA. In nucleotides, the CDR3 is TGTGCCAGCAGTCGACTAGCGGGGGGCAATGAGCAGTTCTTC. This gives the protein CASSRLAGGNEQFF.

The rearrangement joins TRBV15 to TRBJ2-7, with TRBD1 matching over 9 bases. V trimming: 1 base; J trimming: 3 bases; junction bases outside the gene matches: 7. This CDR3 spans 16 amino acids. Germline V gene lookup returns CDR1 LNHNV and CDR2 YYDKDF (reference sequence). The CDR3 here is CATSRGTGGEGYEQYF. The CDR3 DNA reads as TGTGCCACCAGCAGAGGCACAGGGGGCGAGGGCTACGAGCAGTACTTC.

The genes are TRBV7-9 and TRBJ1-1, with no clear D. Germline values: CDR1 SEHNR, CDR2 FQNEAQ (reference sequence). V lost 5 bases, J lost 0 bases, and 13 bases lay in between. The CDR3 consists of 15 residues. As DNA, the CDR3 is TGTGCCAGCAGCCTCAGCTGGAGGATGAACACTGAAGCTTTCTTT. Encoded protein: CASSLSWRMNTEAFF.

V gene TRBV5-4 combines with J gene TRBJ1-1; 7 bases match TRBD1. The CDR3 totals 16 residues. V was clipped by 0 bases and J by 1 base; unmatched bases: 6. Germline assignment: CDR1 SGHNT and CDR2 YYREEE (reference sequence). The CDR3 here is CASSLGFRGRNTEAFF. CDR3 sequence (DNA): TGTGCCAGCAGCTTGGGGTTCAGGGGGAGGAACACTGAAGCTTTCTTT.

V is TRBV6-4 and J is TRBJ1-5, with a possible D match to TRBD1 (6 bases). The V end lost 4 bases, the J end lost 4 bases, and 17 bases lay between the germline ends. CDR1 is MRHNA and CDR2 is SNTAGT in the germline V gene. The CDR3 has 16 residues. The CDR3 sequence: CASSGPGGAGNQPQHF. CDR3 sequence (DNA): TGTGCCAGCAGTGGCCCGGGGGGGGCAGGTAATCAGCCCCAGCATTTT.

The rearrangement links TRBV7-8 to TRBJ1-5; 8 bases align to TRBD1. Trimming at V came to 5 bases and at J to 5 bases, leaving 11 bases not matched to a gene. Germline V gives CDR1 SGHVS, CDR2 FQNEAQ. The CDR3 contains 16 residues. Here the CDR3 DNA reads TGTGCCAGCAGCCGGACGGGACAGGTGATTTATCAGCCCCAGCATTTT. Translating gives CASSRTGQVIYQPQHF.

A single count supports this clone. This rearrangement joins TRBV10-2 to TRBJ2-1; 11 bases are a match to TRBD1. After removal of 7 bases from V and 6 bases from J, the junction contained 14 bases not matched to a gene. This CDR3 comprises 17 residues. CDR1 WSHSY and CDR2 SAAADI come from the germline V gene. The DNA for the CDR3 is TGCGCCAGCACATTTGGGACAGGGGGAACCGCAGGCAATGAGCAGTTCTTC. As protein: CASTFGTGGTAGNEQFF.

This clone appeared a single time. The chain has TRBV5-1 and TRBJ2-1; TRBD2 might be the D (6 bases). Between the trimmed V and J ends, which lost 0 bases and 4 bases, there was a span of 11 bases. Germline lookup yields CDR1 SGHRS and CDR2 YFSETQ. CDR3 length equals 15 residues. The DNA of the CDR3 is TGCGCCAGCAGCTTGGGGGACTTTAGATACAATGAGCAGTTCTTC. Translated, it gives CASSLGDFRYNEQFF.

The chain carries TRBV15 and TRBJ2-4; possible D gene TRBD2, 5 bases. CDR1 LNHNV and CDR2 YYDKDF come from the germline V gene (reference sequence). Deletions cut 0 bases from V and 0 bases from J, with 15 bases between. The length of the CDR3 is 18 residues. The CDR3 DNA is TGTGCCACCAGCAGAGATCAATCCCTCGAGGGAGCCAAAAACATTCAGTACTTC. Translated: CATSRDQSLEGAKNIQYF.

The CDR3 sequence is CASSTTGGAGGYTF. In nucleotides, the CDR3 is TGTGCCAGCAGTACGACAGGGGGCGCCGGTGGCTACACCTTC. This chain uses TRBV28 with TRBJ1-2; 10 nucleotides agree with TRBD1. This CDR3 contains 14 residues. From germline, CDR1 is MDHEN and CDR2 SYDVKM. Germline trimming cut 5 bases from V and 7 bases from J; bases unmatched to any gene: 7.

The chain combines TRBV30 with TRBJ1-1; no reliable D call. From germline, CDR1 is GTSNPN and CDR2 SVGIG (reference sequence). Trimming pared 7 bases from V and 2 bases from J, leaving 17 bases between. This CDR3 has 14 amino acids. CDR3 amino acids: CASSSGRSNTEAFF. In DNA form, the CDR3 reads TGTGCCTCCTCCTCCGGGAGAAGCAACACTGAAGCTTTCTTT.